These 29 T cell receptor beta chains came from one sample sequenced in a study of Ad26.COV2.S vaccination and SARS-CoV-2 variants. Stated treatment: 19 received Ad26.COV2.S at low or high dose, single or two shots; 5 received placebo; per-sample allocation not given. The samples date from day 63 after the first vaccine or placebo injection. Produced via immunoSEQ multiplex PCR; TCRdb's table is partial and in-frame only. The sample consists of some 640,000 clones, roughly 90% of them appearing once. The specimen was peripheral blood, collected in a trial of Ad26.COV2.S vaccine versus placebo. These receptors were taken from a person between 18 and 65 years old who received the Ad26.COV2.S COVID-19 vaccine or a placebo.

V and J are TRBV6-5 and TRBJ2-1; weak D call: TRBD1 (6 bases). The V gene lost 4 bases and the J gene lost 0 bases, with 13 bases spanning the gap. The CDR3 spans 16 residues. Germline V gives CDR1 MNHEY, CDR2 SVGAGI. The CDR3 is CASSFRQASSYNEQFF. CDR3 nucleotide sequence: TGTGCCAGCAGTTTTCGACAGGCGAGCTCCTACAATGAGCAGTTCTTC.

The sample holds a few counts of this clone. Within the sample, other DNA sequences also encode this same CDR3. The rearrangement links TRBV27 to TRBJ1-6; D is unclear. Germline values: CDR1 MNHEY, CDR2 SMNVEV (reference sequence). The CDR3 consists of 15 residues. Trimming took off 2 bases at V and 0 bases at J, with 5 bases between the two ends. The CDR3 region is CASSLRGSYNSPLHF. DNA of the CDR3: TGTGCCAGCAGTTTACGGGGCTCCTATAATTCACCCCTCCACTTT.

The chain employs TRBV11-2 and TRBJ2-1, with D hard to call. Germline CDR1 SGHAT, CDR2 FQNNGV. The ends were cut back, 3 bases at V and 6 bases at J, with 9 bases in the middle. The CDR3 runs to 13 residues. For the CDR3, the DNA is TGTGCCAGCAGCTTCCTAGAGTTCAATGAGCAGTTCTTC. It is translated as CASSFLEFNEQFF.

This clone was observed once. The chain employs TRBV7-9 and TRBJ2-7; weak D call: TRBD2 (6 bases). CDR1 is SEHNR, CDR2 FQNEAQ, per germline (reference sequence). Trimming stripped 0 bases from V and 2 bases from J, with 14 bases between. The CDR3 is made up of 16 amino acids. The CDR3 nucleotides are TGTGCCAGCAGCTTAGCGATCGGGGGATCAACCTACGAGCAGTACTTC. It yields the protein CASSLAIGGSTYEQYF.

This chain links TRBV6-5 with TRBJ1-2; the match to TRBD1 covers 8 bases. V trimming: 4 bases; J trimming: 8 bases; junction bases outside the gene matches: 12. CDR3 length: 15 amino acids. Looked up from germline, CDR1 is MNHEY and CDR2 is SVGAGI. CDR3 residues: CASSSLSGTGNGYTF. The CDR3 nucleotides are TGTGCCAGCAGTTCCCTCTCCGGGACAGGAAACGGCTACACCTTC.

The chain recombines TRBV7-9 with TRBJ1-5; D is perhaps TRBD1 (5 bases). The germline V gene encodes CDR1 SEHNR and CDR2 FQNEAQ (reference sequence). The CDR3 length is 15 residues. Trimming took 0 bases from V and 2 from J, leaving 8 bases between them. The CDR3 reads CASSLAGGGNQPQHF. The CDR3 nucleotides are TGTGCCAGCAGCTTAGCGGGGGGTGGCAATCAGCCCCAGCATTTT.

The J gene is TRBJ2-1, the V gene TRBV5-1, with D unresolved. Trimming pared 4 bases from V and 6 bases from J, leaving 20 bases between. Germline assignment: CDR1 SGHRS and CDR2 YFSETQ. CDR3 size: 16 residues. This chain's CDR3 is CASSRYMPPITNEQFF. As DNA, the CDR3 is TGCGCCAGCAGCAGGTACATGCCTCCAATCACCAATGAGCAGTTCTTC.

The CDR3 sequence: CASSKSDRLLYGYTF. CDR3 bases: TGTGCCAGCAGCAAATCGGACAGGTTATTATATGGCTACACCTTC. This chain joins TRBV9 and TRBJ1-2; 7 bases agree with TRBD1. Germline V gene lookup returns CDR1 SGDLS and CDR2 YYNGEE. Trimming at V came to 4 bases and at J to 5 bases, leaving 11 bases not matched to a gene. The CDR3 has 15 amino acids.

The CDR3 region has the DNA TGTGCCAGCAGAAGGACAGGGGGTCCCTATGGCTACACCTTC. Its translation is CASRRTGGPYGYTF. The chain combines TRBV2 with TRBJ1-2, with 10 nucleotides matching TRBD1. The CDR3 runs 14 residues. Germline V gene data show CDR1 as SNHLY and CDR2 as FYNNEI. Germline trimming cut 6 bases from V and 4 bases from J; bases unmatched to any gene: 5.

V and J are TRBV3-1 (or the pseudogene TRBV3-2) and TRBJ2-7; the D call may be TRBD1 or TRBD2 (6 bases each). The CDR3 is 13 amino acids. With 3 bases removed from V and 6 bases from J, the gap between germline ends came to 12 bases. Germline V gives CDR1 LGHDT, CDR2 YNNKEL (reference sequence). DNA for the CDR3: TGTGCCAGCAGCCAGGAAGGGGGGCGCGAGCAGTACTTC. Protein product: CASSQEGGREQYF.

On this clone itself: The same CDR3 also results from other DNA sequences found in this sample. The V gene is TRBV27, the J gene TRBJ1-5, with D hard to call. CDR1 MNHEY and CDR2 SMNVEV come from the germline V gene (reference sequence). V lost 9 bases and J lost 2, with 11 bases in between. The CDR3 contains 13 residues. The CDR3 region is CASATWGNQPQHF. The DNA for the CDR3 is TGTGCCAGTGCTACTTGGGGCAATCAGCCCCAGCATTTT.

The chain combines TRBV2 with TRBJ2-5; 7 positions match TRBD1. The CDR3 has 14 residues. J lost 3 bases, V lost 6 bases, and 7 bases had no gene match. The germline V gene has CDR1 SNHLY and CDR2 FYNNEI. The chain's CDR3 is CASRTGTEKETQYF. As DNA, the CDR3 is TGTGCCAGCAGGACCGGGACAGAGAAAGAGACCCAGTACTTC. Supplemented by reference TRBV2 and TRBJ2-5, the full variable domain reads EPEVTQTPSHQVTQMGQEVILRCVPISNHLYFYWYRQILGQKVEFLVSFYNNEISEKSEIFDDQFSVERPDGSNFTLKIRSTKLEDSAMYFCASRTGTEKETQYFGPGTRLLVL.

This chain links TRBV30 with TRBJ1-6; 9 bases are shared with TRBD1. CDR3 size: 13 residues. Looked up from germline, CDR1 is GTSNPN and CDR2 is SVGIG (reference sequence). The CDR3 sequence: CALGQGVWSPLHF. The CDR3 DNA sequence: TGTGCTTTGGGACAGGGCGTTTGGTCACCCCTCCACTTT.

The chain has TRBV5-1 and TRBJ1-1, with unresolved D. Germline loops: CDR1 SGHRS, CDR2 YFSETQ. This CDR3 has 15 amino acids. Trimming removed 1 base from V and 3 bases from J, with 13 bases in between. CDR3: CASSLIMAGDTEAFF. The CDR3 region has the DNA TGCGCCAGCAGCTTGATTATGGCGGGCGACACTGAAGCTTTCTTT.

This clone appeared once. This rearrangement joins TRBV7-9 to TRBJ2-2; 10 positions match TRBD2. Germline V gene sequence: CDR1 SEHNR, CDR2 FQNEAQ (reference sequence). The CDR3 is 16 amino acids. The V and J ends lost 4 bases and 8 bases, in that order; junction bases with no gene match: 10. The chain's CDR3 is CASSSSSGRIIGELFF. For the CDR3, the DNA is TGTGCCAGCAGCTCTAGTAGCGGGAGGATTATAGGGGAGCTGTTTTTT.

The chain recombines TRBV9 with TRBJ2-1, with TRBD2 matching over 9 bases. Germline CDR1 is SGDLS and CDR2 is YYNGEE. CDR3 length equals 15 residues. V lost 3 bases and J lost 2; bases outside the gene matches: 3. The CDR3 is CASSETSGPYNEQFF. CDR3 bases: TGTGCCAGCAGCGAGACTAGCGGCCCCTACAATGAGCAGTTCTTC.

CDR3 in DNA: TGTGCCAGCAGTTTGTCGATAGCGGGAGCCGGGGAGCTGTTTTTT. Amino acid sequence: CASSLSIAGAGELFF. The V gene is TRBV28, the J gene TRBJ2-2; 9 bases are shared with TRBD2. Unmatched junction bases numbered 5, after V lost 3 bases and J lost 6 bases. The germline V gene has CDR1 MDHEN and CDR2 SYDVKM. This CDR3 region has 15 residues.

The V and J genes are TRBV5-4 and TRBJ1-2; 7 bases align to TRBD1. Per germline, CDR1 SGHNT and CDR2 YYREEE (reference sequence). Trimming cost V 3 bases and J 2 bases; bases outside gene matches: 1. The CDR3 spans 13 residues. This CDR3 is CASSSTGNYGYTF. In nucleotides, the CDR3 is TGTGCCAGCAGCTCGACAGGGAACTATGGCTACACCTTC.

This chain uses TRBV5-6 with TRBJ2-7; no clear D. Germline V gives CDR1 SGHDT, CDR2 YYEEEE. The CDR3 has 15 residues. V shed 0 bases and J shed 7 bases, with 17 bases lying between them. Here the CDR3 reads CASSLENNIWGEQYF. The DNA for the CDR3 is TGTGCCAGCAGCTTGGAGAACAATATATGGGGAGAGCAGTACTTC.

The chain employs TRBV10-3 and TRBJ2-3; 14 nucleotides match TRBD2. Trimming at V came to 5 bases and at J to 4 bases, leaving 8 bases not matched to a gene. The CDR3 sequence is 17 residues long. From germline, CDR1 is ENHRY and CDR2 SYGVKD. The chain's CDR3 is CAISSPPGLAGADTQYF. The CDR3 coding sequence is TGTGCCATCAGTTCACCGCCGGGACTAGCGGGAGCAGATACGCAGTATTTT.

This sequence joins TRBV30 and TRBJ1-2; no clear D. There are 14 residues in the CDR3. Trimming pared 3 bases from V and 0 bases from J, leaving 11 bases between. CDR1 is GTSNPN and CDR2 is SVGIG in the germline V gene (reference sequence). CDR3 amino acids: CAWRQSTTNYGYTF. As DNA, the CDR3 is TGTGCCTGGAGACAGTCGACCACTAACTATGGCTACACCTTC.

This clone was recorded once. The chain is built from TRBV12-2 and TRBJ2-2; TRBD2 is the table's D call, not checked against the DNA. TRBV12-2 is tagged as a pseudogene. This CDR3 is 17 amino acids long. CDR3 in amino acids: CASRFGPRLGGSGELFF. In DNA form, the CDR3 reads TGTGCAAGTCGCTTCGGTCCCAGACTAGGAGGGTCCGGGGAGCTGTTTTTT.

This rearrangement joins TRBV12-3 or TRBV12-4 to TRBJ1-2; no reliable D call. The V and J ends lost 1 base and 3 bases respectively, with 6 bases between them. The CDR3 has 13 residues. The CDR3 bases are TGTGCCAGCAGTTTAGGGGGTGACTATGGCTACACCTTC. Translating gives CASSLGGDYGYTF.

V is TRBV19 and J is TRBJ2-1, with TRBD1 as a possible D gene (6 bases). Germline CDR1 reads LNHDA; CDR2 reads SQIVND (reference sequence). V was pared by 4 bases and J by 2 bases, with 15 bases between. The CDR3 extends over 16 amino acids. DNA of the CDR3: TGTGCCAGTAGTACTGGGACATCAAACACCTACAATGAGCAGTTCTTC. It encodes CASSTGTSNTYNEQFF. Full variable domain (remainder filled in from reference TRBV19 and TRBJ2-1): DGGITQSPKYLFRKEGQNVTLSCEQNLNHDAMYWYRQDPGQGLRLIYYSQIVNDFQKGDIAEGYSVSREKKESFPLTVTSAQKNPTAFYLCASSTGTSNTYNEQFFGPGTRLTVL.

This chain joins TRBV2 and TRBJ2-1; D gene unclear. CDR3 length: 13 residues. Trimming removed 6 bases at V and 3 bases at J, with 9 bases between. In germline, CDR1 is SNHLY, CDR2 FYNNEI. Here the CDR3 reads CASSEMNYNEQFF. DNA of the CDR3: TGTGCCAGCAGCGAAATGAACTACAATGAGCAGTTCTTC.

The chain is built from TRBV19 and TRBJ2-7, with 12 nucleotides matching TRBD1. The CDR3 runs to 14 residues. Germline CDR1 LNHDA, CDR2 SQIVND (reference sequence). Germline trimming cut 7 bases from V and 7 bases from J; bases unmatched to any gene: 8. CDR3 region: CASTPGQGAWEQYF. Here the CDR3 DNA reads TGTGCCAGTACCCCGGGACAGGGGGCTTGGGAGCAGTACTTC.

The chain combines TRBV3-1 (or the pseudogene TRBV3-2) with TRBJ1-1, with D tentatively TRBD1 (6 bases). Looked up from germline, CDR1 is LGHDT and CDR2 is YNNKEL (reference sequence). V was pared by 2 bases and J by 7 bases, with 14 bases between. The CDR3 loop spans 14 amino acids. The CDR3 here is CASSQLRQAGEAFF. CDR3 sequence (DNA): TGTGCCAGCAGCCAACTTAGACAGGCCGGTGAAGCTTTCTTT.

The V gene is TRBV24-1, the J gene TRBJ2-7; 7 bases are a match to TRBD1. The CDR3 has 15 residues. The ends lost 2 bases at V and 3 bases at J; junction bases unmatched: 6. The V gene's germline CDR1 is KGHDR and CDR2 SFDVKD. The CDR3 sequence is CATSDSRTGSYEQYF. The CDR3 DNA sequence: TGTGCCACCAGTGATTCAAGGACAGGCAGCTACGAGCAGTACTTC.

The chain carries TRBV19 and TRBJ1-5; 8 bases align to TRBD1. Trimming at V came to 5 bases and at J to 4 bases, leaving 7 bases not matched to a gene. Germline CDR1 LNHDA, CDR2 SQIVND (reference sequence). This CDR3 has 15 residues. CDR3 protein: CASSPQDRANQPQHF. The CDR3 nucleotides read TGTGCCAGTAGTCCTCAGGACAGGGCAAATCAGCCCCAGCATTTT.